This T cell receptor (beta chain) is drawn from a study of shared clonotypes between healthy human individuals. A word on this clone: Its antigen remains unknown.

Study-wide results and limits: Memory subsets generally showed smaller estimated richness than naive subsets did.

The CDR3 sequence is 13 residues long. The test was conducted at deep level. Every immunoSEQ plate was one replicate of a subset's evenly spread DNA. Original processing methods: Quality scores were absent from the junction-only immunoSEQ sequences, so filtering differed. Sequencing used immunoSEQ multiplex PCR; TCRdb keeps in-frame clones, though not all of them. V and J calls and clone size are those listed in that table; D and trimming were worked out from the DNA. Of about 2 million clones listed, less than 95% are singletons. CD45RO negativity and positive selection for CCR7 defined naive CD8 cells, a population that excluded terminally differentiated effector memory CD45RA+ cells.

This chain connects TRBV21-1 to TRBJ2-5; the table names TRBD1, a call not compared with the DNA. TRBV21-1 is annotated as a pseudogene. The source of this sequence is a man aged 18 to 29 in good health. Material for sequencing was naive CD8+ T cells sorted from blood. CDR3 sequence: CASSNNRGETQYF. The DNA for the CDR3 is TGTGCCAGCAGCAATAATAGGGGAGAGACCCAGTACTTC.